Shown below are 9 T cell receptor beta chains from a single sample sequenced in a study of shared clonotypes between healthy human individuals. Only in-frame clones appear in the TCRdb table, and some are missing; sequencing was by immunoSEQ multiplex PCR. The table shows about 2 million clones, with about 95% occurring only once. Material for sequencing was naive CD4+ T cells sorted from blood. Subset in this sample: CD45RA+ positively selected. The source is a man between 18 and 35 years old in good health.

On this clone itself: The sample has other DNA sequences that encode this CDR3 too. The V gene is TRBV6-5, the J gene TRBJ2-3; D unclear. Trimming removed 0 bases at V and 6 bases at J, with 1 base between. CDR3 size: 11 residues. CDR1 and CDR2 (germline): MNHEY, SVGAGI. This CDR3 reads CASSYSDTQYF. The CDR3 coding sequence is TGTGCCAGCAGTTACTCCGATACGCAGTATTTT.

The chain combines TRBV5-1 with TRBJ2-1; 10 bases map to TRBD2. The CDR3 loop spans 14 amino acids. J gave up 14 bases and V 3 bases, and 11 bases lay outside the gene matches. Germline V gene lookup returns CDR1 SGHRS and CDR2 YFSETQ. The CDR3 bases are TGCGCCAGCAGCTCAGGGGTAGCGGGGGGCCCCGAGTTCTTC. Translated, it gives CASSSGVAGGPEFF.

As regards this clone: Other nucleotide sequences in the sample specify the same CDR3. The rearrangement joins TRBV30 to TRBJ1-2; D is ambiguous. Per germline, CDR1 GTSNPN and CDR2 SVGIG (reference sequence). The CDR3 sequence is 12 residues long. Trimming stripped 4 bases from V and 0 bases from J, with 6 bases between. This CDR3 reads CAWTGTNYGYTF. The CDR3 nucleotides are TGTGCCTGGACCGGCACTAACTATGGCTACACCTTC.

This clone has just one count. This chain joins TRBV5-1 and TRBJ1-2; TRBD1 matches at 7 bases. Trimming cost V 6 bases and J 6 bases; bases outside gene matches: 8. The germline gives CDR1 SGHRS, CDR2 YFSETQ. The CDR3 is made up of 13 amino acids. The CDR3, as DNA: TGCGCCAGCACCCCAGGAGGGGGCAATGGCTACACCTTC. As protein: CASTPGGGNGYTF.

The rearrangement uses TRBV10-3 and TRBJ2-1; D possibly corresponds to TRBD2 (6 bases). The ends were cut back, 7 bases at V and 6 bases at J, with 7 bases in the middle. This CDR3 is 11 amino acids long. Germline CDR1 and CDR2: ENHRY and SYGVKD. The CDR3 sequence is CAIMGGNEQFF. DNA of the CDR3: TGTGCCATCATGGGGGGCAATGAGCAGTTCTTC.

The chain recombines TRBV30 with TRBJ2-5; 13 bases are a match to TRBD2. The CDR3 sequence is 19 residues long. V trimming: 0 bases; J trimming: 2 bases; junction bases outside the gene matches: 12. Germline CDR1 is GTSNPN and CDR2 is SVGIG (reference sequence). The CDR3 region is CAWSVRRTSGRAGQETQYF. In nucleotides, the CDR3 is TGTGCCTGGAGTGTACGTAGAACTAGCGGGAGGGCCGGGCAAGAGACCCAGTACTTC.

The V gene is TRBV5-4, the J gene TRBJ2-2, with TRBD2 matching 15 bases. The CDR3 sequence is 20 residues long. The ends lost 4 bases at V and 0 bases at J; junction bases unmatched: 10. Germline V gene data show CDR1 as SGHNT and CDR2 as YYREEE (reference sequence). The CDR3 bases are TGTGCCAGCAGCCGTCGGCCGCGGACTAGCGGGGGGGCGAACACCGGGGAGCTGTTTTTT. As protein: CASSRRPRTSGGANTGELFF.

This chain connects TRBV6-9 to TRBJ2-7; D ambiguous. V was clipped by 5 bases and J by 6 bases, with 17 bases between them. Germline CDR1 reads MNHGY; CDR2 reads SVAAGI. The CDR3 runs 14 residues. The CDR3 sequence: CASSVPGPTVEQYF. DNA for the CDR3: TGTGCCAGCAGTGTTCCCGGGCCTACGGTCGAGCAGTACTTC.

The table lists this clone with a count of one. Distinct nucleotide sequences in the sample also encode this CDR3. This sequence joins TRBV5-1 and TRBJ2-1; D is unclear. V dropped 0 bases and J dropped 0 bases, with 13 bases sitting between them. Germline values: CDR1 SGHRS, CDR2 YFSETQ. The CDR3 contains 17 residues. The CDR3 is CASSLEAGPSSYNEQFF. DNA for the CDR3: TGCGCCAGCAGCTTGGAGGCAGGCCCGAGCTCCTACAATGAGCAGTTCTTC.